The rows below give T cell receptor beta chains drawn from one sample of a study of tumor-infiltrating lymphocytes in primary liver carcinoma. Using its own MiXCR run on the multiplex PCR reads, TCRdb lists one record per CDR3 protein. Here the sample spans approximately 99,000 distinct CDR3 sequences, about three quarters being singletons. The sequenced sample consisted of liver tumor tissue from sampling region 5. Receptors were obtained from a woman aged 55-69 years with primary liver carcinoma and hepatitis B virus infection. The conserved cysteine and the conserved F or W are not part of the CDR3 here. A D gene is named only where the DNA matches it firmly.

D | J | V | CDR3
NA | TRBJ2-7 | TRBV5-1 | ASSLDSQAYEHY
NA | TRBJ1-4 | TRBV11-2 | VNSLGLPSNEKLF
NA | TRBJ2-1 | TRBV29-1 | SGSWGRVSDNEQF
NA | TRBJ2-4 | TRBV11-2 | ASSLVGATENIQY
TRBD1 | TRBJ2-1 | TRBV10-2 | ASCDRGSNEQF
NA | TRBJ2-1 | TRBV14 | TSSVGGDLGNEQF
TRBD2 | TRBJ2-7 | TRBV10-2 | ASRFLAGEHYEQY
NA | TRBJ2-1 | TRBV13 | ASSSPPPLRSSYNEQF
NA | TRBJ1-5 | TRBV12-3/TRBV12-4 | TSSPILEAGSNQPQH
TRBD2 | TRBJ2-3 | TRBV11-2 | ASSLGLAGGMSITDKY
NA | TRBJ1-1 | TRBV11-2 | AGNSKQAEAL
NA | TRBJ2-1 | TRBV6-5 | ASSLRRSEQF
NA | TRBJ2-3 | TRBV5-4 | ASSLACADRSTDTQY
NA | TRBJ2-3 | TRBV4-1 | VSSPKSSTETQY
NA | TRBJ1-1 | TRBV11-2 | ARSCTGPNTEAF
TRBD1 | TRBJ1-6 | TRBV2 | ASSPTGGVGSPLH
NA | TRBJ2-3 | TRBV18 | ACSPPGRTDKQY
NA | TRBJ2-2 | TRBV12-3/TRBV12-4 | ASSSTFTWELF
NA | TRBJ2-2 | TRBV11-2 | ARSPYRRVGELF
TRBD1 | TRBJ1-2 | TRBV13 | ASDLDRGYGYT
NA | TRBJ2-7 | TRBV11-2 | ANSLGLYYEQY
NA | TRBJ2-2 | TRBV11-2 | ASNLGSTGELF
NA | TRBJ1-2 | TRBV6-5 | ASSSTRELGYT
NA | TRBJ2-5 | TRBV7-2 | ASSPRSSQETQY
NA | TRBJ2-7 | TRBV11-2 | ASNLARDGQY
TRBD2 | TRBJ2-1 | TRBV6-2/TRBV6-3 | ASSYDLLAGPMGQF
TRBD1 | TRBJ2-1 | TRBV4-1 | ASSLTGGPGDEQF
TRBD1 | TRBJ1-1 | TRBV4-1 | ASSPRQGGTEAF
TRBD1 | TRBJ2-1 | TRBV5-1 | ASSLGGTGAHNEQF
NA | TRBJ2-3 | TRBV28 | ASMTESSTDTQY